These T cell receptor beta chains were read from a single sample in a study of shared clonotypes between healthy human individuals. Only in-frame clones appear in the TCRdb table, and some are missing; sequencing was by immunoSEQ multiplex PCR. Here the sample spans 2 million to 2.5 million clones, under 97% being singletons. Sequencing was performed on naive CD4+ T cells sorted from blood. These TCRs come from a man younger than 30 in good health. The CDR3 runs from the conserved cysteine through the conserved F or W. A D gene is named only where the DNA matches it firmly. Size tells how often a clone was seen (once, few, many) or the class of an expanded clone, and some rows leave it out.

V gene	clone size	D gene	J gene	CDR3 DNA	CDR3 protein
TRBV7-9	-	-	TRBJ2-1	TGTGCCAGCAGCTTAGCTTCAGGCTTATCGTCTGAGCAGTTCTTC	CASSLASGLSSEQFF
TRBV28	-	-	TRBJ1-4	TGTGCCAGCAGGGACGGCCCGGGGGCACCTAATGAAAAACTGTTTTTT	CASRDGPGAPNEKLFF
TRBV7-9	-	-	TRBJ2-5	TGTGCCAGCAGCTTAGATCCCCCCCAGGGAGAGACCCAGTACTTC	CASSLDPPQGETQYF
TRBV7-9	-	-	TRBJ2-2	TGTGCCAGCAGCTCCCACTCCACCGGGGAGCTGTTTTTT	CASSSHSTGELFF
TRBV7-2	-	-	TRBJ2-7	TGTGCCAGCAGCTTAACGGCGGAGCCCCCTTTCGAGCAGTACTTC	CASSLTAEPPFEQYF
TRBV5-1	-	-	TRBJ1-1	TGCGCCAGCAGCTTGAGGACGGAGAACACTGAAGCTTTCTTT	CASSLRTENTEAFF
TRBV5-1	-	-	TRBJ1-2	TGCGCCAGCAGCTTGGAGATAGGCAGCTATGGCTACACCTTC	CASSLEIGSYGYTF
TRBV6-6	-	-	TRBJ1-2	TGTGCCAGCAGGGTTGTCTACGGCTACACCTTC	CASRVVYGYTF
TRBV5-1	once	TRBD2	TRBJ2-3	TGCGCCAGCAGCTTGGGACCCACTAGCGGGAGAGTTAGGAGGACAGATACGCAGTATTTT	CASSLGPTSGRVRRTDTQYF
TRBV5-1	-	TRBD2	TRBJ2-1	TGCGCCAGCAGCTTGCTGACTAGCGGGAGTGGCAATGAGCAGTTCTTC	CASSLLTSGSGNEQFF
TRBV6-1	-	-	TRBJ2-5	TGTGCCAGCAGTGAACTGGGTAGTAGAGAGACCCAGTACTTC	CASSELGSRETQYF
TRBV4-1	-	-	TRBJ2-7	TGCGCCAGCAGCCAAGGGGTCCCCGGGGCCTACGAGCAGTACTTC	CASSQGVPGAYEQYF
TRBV30	-	TRBD2	TRBJ2-1	TGTGCCTGGAGTGGAGGGACTAGCGGAGACTCCTACAATGAGCAGTTCTTC	CAWSGGTSGDSYNEQFF
TRBV18	-	TRBD2	TRBJ2-5	TGTGCCAGCTCATCCCCGGTAACAGCGGGAGGGCTCATCGAGACCCAGTACTTC	CASSSPVTAGGLIETQYF
TRBV27	-	-	TRBJ1-2	TGTGCCAGCAGTATACAGGGAAACTATGGCTACACCTTC	CASSIQGNYGYTF
TRBV2	-	-	TRBJ1-5	TGTGCCAGCACTGTGGAGGGAGGGAGGGAGCCCCAGCATTTT	CASTVEGGREPQHF
TRBV5-4	-	TRBD2	TRBJ2-3	TGTGCCAGCAGCCACGGGACTAGTATGGATACGCAGTATTTT	CASSHGTSMDTQYF
TRBV6-5	-	-	TRBJ2-3	TGTGCCAGCAGTTACCAAGGGGGTGCTAGCACAGATACGCAGTATTTT	CASSYQGGASTDTQYF
TRBV19	-	-	TRBJ2-7	TGTGCCAGTAGTATTGGGGGACGGTCCTCGGGGCAGTACTTC	CASSIGGRSSGQYF
TRBV5-1	once	-	TRBJ1-1	TGCGCCAGCAGCTTAGAATTTGTTGGTCAGATGAACACTGAAGCTTTCTTT	CASSLEFVGQMNTEAFF
TRBV7-9	-	TRBD2	TRBJ2-2	TGTGCCACGGGACTAGCGGGCCTGAACACCGGGGAGCTGTTTTTT	CATGLAGLNTGELFF
TRBV27	-	-	TRBJ1-3	TGTGCCAGCAGTAAAGTCAGCTCTGGAAACACCATATATTTT	CASSKVSSGNTIYF
TRBV5-4	-	-	TRBJ2-1	TGTGCCAGCAGCTTGGACAGCAATTCCTACAATGAGCAGTTCTTC	CASSLDSNSYNEQFF